The entry below describes one T cell receptor beta chain. Its antigen is currently not known. No clone much larger than this one lies a single base away; base qualities are absent. TCRbeta CDR3 regions were amplified from genomic DNA by means of the immunoSEQ Assay, a bias-controlled multiplex PCR. The original pipeline was this. Within the assay, amplification of reference gene primers was used to estimate how many nucleated cells each sample contained. To quantify the absolute abundance of each unique TCRbeta CDR3 rearrangement, sequence reads were collapsed and filtered. For each sample, productive Simpson clonality was calculated as the square root of Simpson's diversity index over productive rearrangements. Held by TCRdb, this immuneACCESS table contains in-frame sequences only and omits some clones. Under half of the omission traces to an unresolved V gene where checked; the cause of the rest is unknown. V, J and clone size were drawn from that table, and D and trimming were deduced from the DNA. For this sample the table gives about 120,000 clones, of which 75% to 80% were detected only once. The ten largest clones capture 7.9% of the sample.

Whole blood was collected in K2EDTA tubes by collaborating institutions according to the institutions' own protocols. For TCRbeta analysis, collaborators shipped samples in one of three forms: frozen whole blood, isolated PBMCs, or DNA extracted from either of those sample types. CDR1 and CDR2 were assigned from the germline V gene as SGHRS and YFSETQ. For this chain, trimming is 4 bases at the V end and 2 bases at the J end, and the number of junction bases without a gene match is 17. The cysteine opens and the phenylalanine closes a CDR3 of 19 amino acids. CDR3 DNA only is kept here, 57 bases in frame from base 1. This specimen comes from a study of blood T cell repertoires in COVID-19 (dated by TCRdb to 2020 to 2022). Concerning the study at large: Samples covering the acute and convalescent phases of COVID-19 were provided by collaborators in the United States, Italy and Spain. The material from the prospective study consisted of cDNA or gDNA derived from T cells, B-cell-depleted T cells, or PBMCs. Deeply sampled blood TCRbeta repertoires from subjects exposed to, actively infected with, or recovered from COVID-19 were included in the dataset. A freely available public database, intended as a resource for researchers studying the immune response to SARS-CoV-2, is where the repertoires were released. The samples were drawn from two sources: the first 160 participants of the ongoing ImmuneRACE study, and fewer than 1,500 subjects contributed by 6 global collaborators. The sample metadata nearly always contained a de-identified subject ID, COVID-19 status, age in years and sex. HLA class I and class II types, where available, came from metadata supplied by the sample provider rather than from assay-based typing. Study-wide conclusions, independent of this receptor: How much clinical and demographic metadata was included differed by source and by participant, and the metadata was provided uncurated.

The receptor was derived from a human donor in a cohort sampled during active COVID-19. The chain is made from TRBV5-1 and TRBJ2-2, with 7 bases in between that match TRBD2. The sample taken for sequencing was peripheral blood. The CDR3 sequence is CASSRLLPIGGINTGELFF. The nucleotide sequence is given as TGCGCCAGCAGCCGACTACTACCGATCGGGGGGATTAACACCGGGGAGCTGTTTTTT.